These 9 T cell receptor beta chains came from one sample sequenced in a study of vaccination and CD4 T cells after COVID-19. Their antigen targets remain unknown. Treatment indicated: approximately nine-day PBMC culture with coronavirus spike peptide pools or control peptides (ViraFEST assay). Cultured CD4+ T cells had their DNA profiled by the Oncomine TCR Beta short-read assay. TCRdb re-derived calls from the PCR reads in MiXCR, one entry per CDR3 protein. The sample comprises roughly 14,000 distinct CDR3 sequences, 50% to 70% of which are singletons, and 7.5% to 9.5% rests with the top ten. Sequenced material: CD4+ T cells from blood, cultured in vitro, taken before SARS-CoV-2 vaccination. These receptors were collected from a human donor who had recovered from COVID-19.

The CDR3 DNA reads as TGTGCCAGCAGTGAACTTTGGGGACCAGGAGCTGAAGCTTTCTTT. Protein product: CASSELWGPGAEAFF. This rearrangement joins TRBV6-1 to TRBJ1-1; a weak D match, TRBD1 (5 bases). This CDR3 contains 15 residues. Trimming took off 2 bases at V and 6 bases at J, with 16 bases between the two ends. The germline V gene encodes CDR1 MNHNS and CDR2 SASEGT.

A few counts support this clonotype. The chain links TRBV10-3 to TRBJ2-1; TRBD2 matches at 12 bases. From germline, CDR1 is ENHRY and CDR2 SYGVKD. Trimming at V came to 5 bases and at J to 6 bases, leaving 5 bases not matched to a gene. CDR3 size: 15 residues. CDR3: CAISNLAGGPNEQFF. In nucleotides, the CDR3 is TGTGCCATCAGTAACCTAGCGGGAGGGCCCAATGAGCAGTTCTTC.

The table lists this clonotype with a count of one. The V gene is TRBV5-4, the J gene TRBJ2-2, with a tentative D call TRBD2 (7 bases). Trimming removed 3 bases at V and 5 bases at J, with 17 bases between. CDR3 size: 16 residues. The germline V gene has CDR1 SGHNT and CDR2 YYREEE (reference sequence). This CDR3 is CASSSLGGGRTGELFF. DNA of the CDR3: TGTGCCAGCAGCTCCCTAGGGGGGGGGCGGACCGGGGAGCTGTTTTTT.

The V gene is TRBV24-1, the J gene TRBJ1-1, with D perhaps TRBD1 (5 bases). Trimming stripped 3 bases from V and 9 bases from J, with 13 bases between. The CDR3 covers 13 residues. Looked up from germline, CDR1 is KGHDR and CDR2 is SFDVKD. For the CDR3, the DNA is TGTGCCACCAGTGATCCAGGGCGTACTAAAGCTTTCTTT. Translated: CATSDPGRTKAFF.

This clonotype appeared once. V usage is TRBV12-3 or TRBV12-4 and J usage is TRBJ1-6; no definite D call. Trimming removed 6 bases at V and 5 bases at J, with 14 bases between. This CDR3 contains 15 residues. CDR3 sequence reads: CASSGSDGDNSPLHF. The CDR3 DNA is TGTGCCAGCAGCGGGTCGGACGGGGATAATTCACCCCTCCACTTT.

The chain links TRBV7-2 to TRBJ2-5, with TRBD1 matching 11 bases. Per germline, CDR1 SGHTA and CDR2 FQGNSA. The V and J ends lost 0 bases and 4 bases, in that order; junction bases with no gene match: 7. The CDR3 consists of 17 residues. CDR3 nucleotide sequence: TGTGCCAGCAGCTTAGCGGGGACGGGACAGGGGGGAGAGACCCAGTACTTC. It encodes CASSLAGTGQGGETQYF. The full variable domain, completed using reference TRBV7-2 and TRBJ2-5, is GAGVSQSPSNKVTEKGKDVELRCDPISGHTALYWYRQSLGQGLEFLIYFQGNSAPDKSGLPSDRFSAERTGGSVSTLTIQRTQQEDSAVYLCASSLAGTGQGGETQYFGPGTRLLVL.

The rearrangement joins TRBV6-1 to TRBJ1-6; D not certain. Between the trimmed V and J ends, which lost 6 bases and 7 bases, there was a span of 16 bases. The CDR3 is made up of 15 amino acids. The germline V gene has CDR1 MNHNS and CDR2 SASEGT. The CDR3 DNA follows: TGTGCCAGCAGCTCCGCGAACCTCGGGAATTCACCCCTCCACTTT. Translating gives CASSSANLGNSPLHF.

By proportion, this clonotype is large (0.1 to 1%). The chain uses TRBV20-1 and TRBJ1-5; D gene unclear. Trimming took 0 bases from V and 5 from J, leaving 8 bases between them. The CDR3 runs 13 residues. Germline loops: CDR1 DFQATT, CDR2 SNEGSKA (reference sequence). CDR3 DNA sequence: TGCAGTGCTAGAGAGGGAGTCGATCAGCCCCAGCATTTT. This codes for CSAREGVDQPQHF.

This rearrangement joins TRBV20-1 to TRBJ1-2, with 8 bases fitting TRBD1. The trim removed 5 bases at V and 5 bases at J, leaving 7 bases unmatched. The CDR3 is made up of 13 amino acids. Germline CDR1 and CDR2: DFQATT and SNEGSKA (reference sequence). CDR3 coding DNA: TGCAGTGCTTCGCCAGGGGGCATGTATGGCTACACCTTC. This gives the protein CSASPGGMYGYTF.